This record concerns one T cell receptor beta chain sequence. Its antigen is unidentified. Trimming shortened V by 3 bases and J by 1 base, and 9 bases separated the two germline ends. The CDR3 has 14 amino acids. CDR1 SGHAT and CDR2 FQNNGV come from the germline V gene. TCRdb keeps only in-frame clones here, not all; method: immunoSEQ multiplex PCR. This table holds about 1.9 million clones, just under 95% found once. The sample is drawn from a study of shared clonotypes between healthy human individuals. Study-level background: There were three CD4 naive, three CD4 memory, two CD8 naive and one CD8 memory plates per donor. Study findings and constraints: Around 5% of naive CD4 clonotypes were common to a few donors.

The naive CD8 population came from CD45RO-negative cells selected for CCR7, without terminally differentiated effector memory CD45RA+ cells. Donors comprised healthy HIV-negative adults lacking recent acute infections or vaccinations. This TCR came from a man aged 18 to 35 in good health. Some clones in this sample may be carry-over from other donors' samples. This chain connects TRBV11-2 to TRBJ1-1; D is undetermined. Sequences were obtained from naive CD8+ T cells from PBMCs. CDR3 sequence: CASSFTEQNTEAFF. The CDR3 DNA follows: TGTGCCAGCAGCTTCACGGAGCAGAACACTGAAGCTTTCTTT.